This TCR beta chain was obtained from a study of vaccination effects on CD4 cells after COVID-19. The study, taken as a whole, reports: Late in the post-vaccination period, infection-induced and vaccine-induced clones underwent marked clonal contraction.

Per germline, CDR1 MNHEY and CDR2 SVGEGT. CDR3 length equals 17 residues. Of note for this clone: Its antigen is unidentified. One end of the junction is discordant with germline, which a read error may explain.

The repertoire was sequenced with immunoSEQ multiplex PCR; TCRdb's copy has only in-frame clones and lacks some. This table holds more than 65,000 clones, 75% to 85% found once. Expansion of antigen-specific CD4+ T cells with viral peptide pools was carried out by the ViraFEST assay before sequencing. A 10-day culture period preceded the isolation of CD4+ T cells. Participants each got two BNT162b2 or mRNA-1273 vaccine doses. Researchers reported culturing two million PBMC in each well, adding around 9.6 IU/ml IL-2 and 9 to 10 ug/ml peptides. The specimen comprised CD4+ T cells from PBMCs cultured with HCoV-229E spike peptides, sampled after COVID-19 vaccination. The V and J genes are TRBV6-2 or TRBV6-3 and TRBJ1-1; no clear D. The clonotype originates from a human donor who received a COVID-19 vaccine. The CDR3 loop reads CASSYGRLGVLNTEAFF. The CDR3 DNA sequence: TGTGCCAGCAGTTACGGGAGGCTAGGAGTATTGAATACTGAAGCTTTCTTT.